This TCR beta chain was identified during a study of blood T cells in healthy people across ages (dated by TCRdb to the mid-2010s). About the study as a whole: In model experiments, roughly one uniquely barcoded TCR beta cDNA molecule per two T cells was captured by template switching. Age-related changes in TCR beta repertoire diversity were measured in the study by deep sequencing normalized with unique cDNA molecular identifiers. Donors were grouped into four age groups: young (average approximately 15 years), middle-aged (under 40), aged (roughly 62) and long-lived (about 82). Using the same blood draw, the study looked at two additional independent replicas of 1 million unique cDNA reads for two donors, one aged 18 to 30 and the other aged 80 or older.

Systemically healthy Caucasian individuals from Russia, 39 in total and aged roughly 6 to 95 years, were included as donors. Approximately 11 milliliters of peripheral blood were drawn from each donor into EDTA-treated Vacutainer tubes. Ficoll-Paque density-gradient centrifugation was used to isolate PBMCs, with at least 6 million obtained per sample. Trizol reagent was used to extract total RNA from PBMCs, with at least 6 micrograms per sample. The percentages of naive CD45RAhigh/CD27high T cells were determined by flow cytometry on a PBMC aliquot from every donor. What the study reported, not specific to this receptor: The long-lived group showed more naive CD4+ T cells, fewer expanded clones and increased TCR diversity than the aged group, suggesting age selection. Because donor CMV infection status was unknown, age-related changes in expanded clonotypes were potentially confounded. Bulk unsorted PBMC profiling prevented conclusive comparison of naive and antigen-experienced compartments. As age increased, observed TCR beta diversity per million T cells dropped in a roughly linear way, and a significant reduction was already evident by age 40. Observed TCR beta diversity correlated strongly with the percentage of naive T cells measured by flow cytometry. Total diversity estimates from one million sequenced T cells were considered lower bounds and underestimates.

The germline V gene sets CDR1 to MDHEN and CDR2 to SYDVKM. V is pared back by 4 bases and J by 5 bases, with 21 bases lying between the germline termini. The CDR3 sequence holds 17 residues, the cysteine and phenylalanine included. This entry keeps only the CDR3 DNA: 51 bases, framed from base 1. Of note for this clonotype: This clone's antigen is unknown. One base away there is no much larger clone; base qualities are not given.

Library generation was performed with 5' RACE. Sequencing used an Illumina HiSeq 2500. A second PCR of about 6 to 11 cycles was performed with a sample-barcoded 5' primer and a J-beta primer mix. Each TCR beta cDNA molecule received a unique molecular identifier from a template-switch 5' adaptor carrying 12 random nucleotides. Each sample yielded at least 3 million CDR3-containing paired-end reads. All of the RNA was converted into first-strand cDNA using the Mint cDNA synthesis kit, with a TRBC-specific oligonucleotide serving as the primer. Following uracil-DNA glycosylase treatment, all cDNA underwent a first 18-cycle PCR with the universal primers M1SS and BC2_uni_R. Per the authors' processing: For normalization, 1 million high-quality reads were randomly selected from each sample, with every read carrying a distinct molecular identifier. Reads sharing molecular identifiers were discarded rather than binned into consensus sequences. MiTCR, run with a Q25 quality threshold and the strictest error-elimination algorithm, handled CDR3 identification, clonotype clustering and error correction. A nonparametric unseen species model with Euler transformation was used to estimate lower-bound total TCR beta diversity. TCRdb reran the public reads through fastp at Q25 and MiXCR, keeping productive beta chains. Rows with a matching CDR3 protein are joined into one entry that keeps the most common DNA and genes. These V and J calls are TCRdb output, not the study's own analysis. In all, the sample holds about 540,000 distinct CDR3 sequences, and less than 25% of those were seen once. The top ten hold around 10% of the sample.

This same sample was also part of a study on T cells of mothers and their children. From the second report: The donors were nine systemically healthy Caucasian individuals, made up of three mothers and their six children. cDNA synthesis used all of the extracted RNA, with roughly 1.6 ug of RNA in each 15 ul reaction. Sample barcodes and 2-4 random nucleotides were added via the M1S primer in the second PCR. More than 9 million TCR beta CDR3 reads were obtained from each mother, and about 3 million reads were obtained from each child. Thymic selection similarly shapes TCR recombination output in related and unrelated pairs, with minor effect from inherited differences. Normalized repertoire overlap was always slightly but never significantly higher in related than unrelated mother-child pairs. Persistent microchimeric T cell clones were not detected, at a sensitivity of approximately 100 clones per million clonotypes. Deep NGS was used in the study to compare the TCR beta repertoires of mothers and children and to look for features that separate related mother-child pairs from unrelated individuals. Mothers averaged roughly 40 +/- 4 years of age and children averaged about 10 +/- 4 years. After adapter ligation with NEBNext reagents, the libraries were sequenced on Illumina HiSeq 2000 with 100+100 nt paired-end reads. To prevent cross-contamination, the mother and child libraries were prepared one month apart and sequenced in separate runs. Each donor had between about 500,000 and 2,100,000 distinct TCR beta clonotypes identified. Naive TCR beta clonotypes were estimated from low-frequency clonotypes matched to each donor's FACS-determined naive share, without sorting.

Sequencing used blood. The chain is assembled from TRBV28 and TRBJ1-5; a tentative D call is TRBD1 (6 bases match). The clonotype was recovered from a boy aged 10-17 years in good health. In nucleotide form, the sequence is TGTGCCAGCAGTTCTACCCGACAGGAGAGTTTCCATCAGCCCCAGCATTTT. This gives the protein CASSSTRQESFHQPQHF.